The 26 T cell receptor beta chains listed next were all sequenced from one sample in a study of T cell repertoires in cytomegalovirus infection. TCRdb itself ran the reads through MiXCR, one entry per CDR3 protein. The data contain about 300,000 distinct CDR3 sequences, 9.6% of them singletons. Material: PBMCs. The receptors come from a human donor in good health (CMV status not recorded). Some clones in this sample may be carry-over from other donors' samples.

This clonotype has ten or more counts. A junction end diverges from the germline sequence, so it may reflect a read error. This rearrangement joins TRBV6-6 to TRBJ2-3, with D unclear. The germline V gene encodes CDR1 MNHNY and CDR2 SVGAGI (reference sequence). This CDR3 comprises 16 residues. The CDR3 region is CASSYSKERTTYTQYF. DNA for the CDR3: TGTGCCAGCAGTTACTCCAAGGAGAGGACCACATATACGCAGTATTTT.

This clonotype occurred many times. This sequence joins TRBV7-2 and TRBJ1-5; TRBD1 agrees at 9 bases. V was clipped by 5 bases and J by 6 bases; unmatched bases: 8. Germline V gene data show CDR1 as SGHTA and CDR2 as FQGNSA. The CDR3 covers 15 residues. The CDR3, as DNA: TGTGCCAGCAGCCGGGGGACAGGGCGGGGTCAGCCCCAGCATTTT. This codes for CASSRGTGRGQPQHF. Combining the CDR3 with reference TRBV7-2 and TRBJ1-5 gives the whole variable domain GAGVSQSPSNKVTEKGKDVELRCDPISGHTALYWYRQSLGQGLEFLIYFQGNSAPDKSGLPSDRFSAERTGGSVSTLTIQRTQQEDSAVYLCASSRGTGRGQPQHFGDGTRLSIL.

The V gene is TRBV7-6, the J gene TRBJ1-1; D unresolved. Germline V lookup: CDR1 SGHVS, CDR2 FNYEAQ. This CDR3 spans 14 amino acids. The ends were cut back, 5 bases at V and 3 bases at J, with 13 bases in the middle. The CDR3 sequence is CASSPGSWDTEAFF. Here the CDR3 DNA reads TGTGCCAGCAGCCCCGGGTCCTGGGACACTGAAGCTTTCTTT.

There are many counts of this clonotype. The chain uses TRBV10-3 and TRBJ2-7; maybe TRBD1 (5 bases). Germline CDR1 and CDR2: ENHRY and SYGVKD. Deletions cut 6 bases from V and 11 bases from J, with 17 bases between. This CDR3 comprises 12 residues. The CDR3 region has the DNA TGTGCCATCAGGGACACTACCGGAGTGGAGTACGTC. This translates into CAIRDTTGVEYV.

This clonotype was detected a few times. CDR3 coding DNA: TGTGCCAGCAGTTTGGACAGGGGGCGCCCGTACGTC. The encoded protein is CASSLDRGRPYV. The chain combines TRBV28 with TRBJ2-7, with TRBD1 identical over 11 bases. Per the germline V gene, CDR1 is MDHEN and CDR2 is SYDVKM. After removal of 3 bases from V and 12 bases from J, the junction contained 4 bases not matched to a gene. The CDR3 extends over 12 amino acids.

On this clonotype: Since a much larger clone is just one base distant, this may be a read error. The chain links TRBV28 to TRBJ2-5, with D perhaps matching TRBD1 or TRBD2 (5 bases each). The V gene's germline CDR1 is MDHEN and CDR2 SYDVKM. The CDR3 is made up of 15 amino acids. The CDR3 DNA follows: TGTGCAGTGGGGACCGCGGACGCGCAGGAAGAGACCCAGTACTTC. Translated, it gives CAVGTADAQEETQYF.

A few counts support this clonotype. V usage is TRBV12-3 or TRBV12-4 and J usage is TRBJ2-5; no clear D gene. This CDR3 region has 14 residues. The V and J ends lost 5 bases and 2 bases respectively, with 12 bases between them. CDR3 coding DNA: TGTGCCAGCAGTGTCCTACAGATACAAGAGACCCAGTACTTC. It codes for CASSVLQIQETQYF.

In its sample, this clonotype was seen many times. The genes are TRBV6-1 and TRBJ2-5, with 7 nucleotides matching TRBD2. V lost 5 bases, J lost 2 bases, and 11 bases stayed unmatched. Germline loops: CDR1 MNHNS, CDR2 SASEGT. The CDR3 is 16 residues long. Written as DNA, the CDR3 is TGTGCCAGCAGTTACCAGCGGGGAGCGCCTCAAGAGACCCAGTACTTC. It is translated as CASSYQRGAPQETQYF.

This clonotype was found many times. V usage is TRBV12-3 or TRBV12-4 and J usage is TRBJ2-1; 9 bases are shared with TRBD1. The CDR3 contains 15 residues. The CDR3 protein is CANTHPDRGDNEQFF. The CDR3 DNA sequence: TGTGCTAACACTCACCCCGACAGGGGGGACAATGAGCAGTTCTTC.

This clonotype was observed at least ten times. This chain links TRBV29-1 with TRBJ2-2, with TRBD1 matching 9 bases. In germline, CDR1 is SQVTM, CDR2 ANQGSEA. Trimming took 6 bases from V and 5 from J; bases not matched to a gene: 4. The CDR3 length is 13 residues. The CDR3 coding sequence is TGCAGCGTGGGGGGGACAGGGACCGGGGAGCTGTTTTTT. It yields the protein CSVGGTGTGELFF.

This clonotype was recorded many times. In DNA form, the CDR3 reads TGTGCCAGCAGCTTGAGAGGCACCGGGGAGCTGTTTTTT. It specifies CASSLRGTGELFF. The chain carries TRBV28 and TRBJ2-2, with D uncertain. The CDR3 spans 13 residues. The V and J ends lost 6 bases and 4 bases respectively, with 9 bases between them. Germline values: CDR1 MDHEN, CDR2 SYDVKM.

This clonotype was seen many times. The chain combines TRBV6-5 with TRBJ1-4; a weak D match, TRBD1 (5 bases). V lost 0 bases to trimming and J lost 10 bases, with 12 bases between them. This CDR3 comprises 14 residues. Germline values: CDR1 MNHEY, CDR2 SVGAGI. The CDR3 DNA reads TGTGCCAGCAGTTACTCGTCCCAGGGCGGAAAACTGTTTTTT. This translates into CASSYSSQGGKLFF.

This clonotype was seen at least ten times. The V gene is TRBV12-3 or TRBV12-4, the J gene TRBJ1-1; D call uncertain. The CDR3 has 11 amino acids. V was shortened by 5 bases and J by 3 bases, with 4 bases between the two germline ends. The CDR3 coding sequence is TGTGCCAGCAGTCGGGACACTGAAGCTTTCTTT. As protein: CASSRDTEAFF.

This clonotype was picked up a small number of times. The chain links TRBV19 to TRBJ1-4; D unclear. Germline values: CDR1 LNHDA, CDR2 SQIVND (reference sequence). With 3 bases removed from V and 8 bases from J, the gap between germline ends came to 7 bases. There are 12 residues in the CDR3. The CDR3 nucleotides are TGTGCCAGTAGTATCGTCGAGGAAAAACTGTTTTTT. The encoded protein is CASSIVEEKLFF.

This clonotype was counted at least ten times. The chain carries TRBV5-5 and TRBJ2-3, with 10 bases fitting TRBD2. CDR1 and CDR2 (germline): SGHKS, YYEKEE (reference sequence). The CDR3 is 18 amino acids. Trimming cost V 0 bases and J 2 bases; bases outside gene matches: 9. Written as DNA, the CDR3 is TGTGCCAGCAGCTTGGTAAGGGCTAGCGGGGGCACCACAGATACGCAGTATTTT. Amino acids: CASSLVRASGGTTDTQYF. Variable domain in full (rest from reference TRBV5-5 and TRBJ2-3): DAGVTQSPTHLIKTRGQQVTLRCSPISGHKSVSWYQQVLGQGPQFIFQYYEKEERGRGNFPDRFSARQFPNYSSELNVNALLLGDSALYLCASSLVRASGGTTDTQYFGPGTRLTVL.

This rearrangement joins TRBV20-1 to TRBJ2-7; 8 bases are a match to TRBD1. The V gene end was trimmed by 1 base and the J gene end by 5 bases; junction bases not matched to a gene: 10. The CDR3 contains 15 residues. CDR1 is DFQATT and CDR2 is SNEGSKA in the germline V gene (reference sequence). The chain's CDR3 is CSARVWGQVYNEQYV. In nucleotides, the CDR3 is TGCAGTGCTAGAGTCTGGGGACAGGTTTATAACGAGCAGTACGTC.

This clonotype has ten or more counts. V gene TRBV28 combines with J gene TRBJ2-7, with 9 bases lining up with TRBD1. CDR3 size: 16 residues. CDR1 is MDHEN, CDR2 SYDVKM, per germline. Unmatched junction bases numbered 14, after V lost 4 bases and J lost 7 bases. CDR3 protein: CASSSTSGTGRREQYF. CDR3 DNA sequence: TGTGCCAGCAGTTCCACCTCCGGGACAGGGAGGAGGGAGCAGTACTTC.

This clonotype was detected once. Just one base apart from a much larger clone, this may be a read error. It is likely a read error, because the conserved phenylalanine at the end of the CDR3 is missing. This chain's CDR3 is CASRTGQGVTEAFL. The CDR3 DNA sequence: TGTGCCAGCAGAACGGGACAGGGGGTCACTGAAGCTTTCTTA. This rearrangement joins TRBV2 to TRBJ1-1; TRBD1 matches 11 bases. The CDR3 has 14 amino acids. CDR1 and CDR2 from the germline V gene are SNHLY and FYNNEI. Trimming at V came to 6 bases and at J to 4 bases, leaving 4 bases not matched to a gene.

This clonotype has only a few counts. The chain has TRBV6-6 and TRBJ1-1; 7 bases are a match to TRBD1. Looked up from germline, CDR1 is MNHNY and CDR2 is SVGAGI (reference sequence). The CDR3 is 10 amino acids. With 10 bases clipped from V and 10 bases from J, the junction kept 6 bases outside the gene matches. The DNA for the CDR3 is TGTGCCACAAAGCAGGGGGTAGCTTTCTTT. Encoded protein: CATKQGVAFF.

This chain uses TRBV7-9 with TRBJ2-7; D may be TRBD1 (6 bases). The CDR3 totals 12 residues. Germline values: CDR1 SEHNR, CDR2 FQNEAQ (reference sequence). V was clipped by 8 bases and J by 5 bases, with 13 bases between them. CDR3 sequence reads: CASGFAGDEQYF. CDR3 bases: TGTGCCAGCGGGTTCGCAGGGGACGAGCAGTACTTC. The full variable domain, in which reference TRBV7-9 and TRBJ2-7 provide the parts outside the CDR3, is DTGVSQNPRHKITKRGQNVTFRCDPISEHNRLYWYRQTLGQGPEFLTYFQNEAQLEKSRLLSDRFSAERPKGSFSTLEIQRTEQGDSAMYLCASGFAGDEQYFGPGTRLTVT.

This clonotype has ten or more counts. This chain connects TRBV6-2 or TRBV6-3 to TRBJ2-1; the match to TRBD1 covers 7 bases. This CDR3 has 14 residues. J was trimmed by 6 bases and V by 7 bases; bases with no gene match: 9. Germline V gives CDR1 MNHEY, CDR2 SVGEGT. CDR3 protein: CASIPLRDSNEQFF. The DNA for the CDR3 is TGTGCCAGCATTCCCCTCCGGGACAGCAATGAGCAGTTCTTC.

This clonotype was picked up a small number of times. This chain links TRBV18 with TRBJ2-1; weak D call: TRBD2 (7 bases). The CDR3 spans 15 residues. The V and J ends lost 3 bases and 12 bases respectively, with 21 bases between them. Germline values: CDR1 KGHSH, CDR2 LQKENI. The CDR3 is CASSPPNGGPLGQFF. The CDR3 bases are TGTGCCAGCTCACCCCCTAACGGGGGGCCCCTAGGGCAGTTCTTC.

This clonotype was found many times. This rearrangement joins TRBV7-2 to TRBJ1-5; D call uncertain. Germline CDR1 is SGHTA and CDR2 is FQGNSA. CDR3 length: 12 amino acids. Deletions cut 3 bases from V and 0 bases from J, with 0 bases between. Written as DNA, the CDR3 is TGTGCCAGCAGCTTTAGCAATCAGCCCCAGCATTTT. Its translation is CASSFSNQPQHF.

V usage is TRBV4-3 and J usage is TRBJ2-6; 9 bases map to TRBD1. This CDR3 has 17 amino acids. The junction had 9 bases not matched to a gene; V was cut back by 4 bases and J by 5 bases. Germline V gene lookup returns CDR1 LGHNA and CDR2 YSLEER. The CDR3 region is CASSLAQGAIRANVLTF. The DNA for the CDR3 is TGCGCCAGCAGCCTCGCACAGGGGGCGATTAGGGCCAACGTCCTGACTTTC.

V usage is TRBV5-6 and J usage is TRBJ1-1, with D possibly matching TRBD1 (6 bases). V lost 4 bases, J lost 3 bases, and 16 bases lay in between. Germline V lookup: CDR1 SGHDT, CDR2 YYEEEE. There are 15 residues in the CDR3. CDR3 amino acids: CASSGGRPSDTEAFF. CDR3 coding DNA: TGTGCCAGCAGCGGGGGCCGACCGTCGGACACTGAAGCTTTCTTT.

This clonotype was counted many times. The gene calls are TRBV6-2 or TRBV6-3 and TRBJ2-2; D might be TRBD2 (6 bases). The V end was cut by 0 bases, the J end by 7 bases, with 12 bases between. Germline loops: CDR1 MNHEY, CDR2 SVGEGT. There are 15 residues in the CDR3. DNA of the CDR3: TGTGCCAGCAGTTACTCGCGGGGCCAGGGCGGGGAGCTGTTTTTT. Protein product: CASSYSRGQGGELFF.